This TCR beta chain was documented in a study of Graves' ophthalmopathy and Graves' hyperthyroidism. RNA transcripts provided the template for amplifying TCR beta CDR3 regions. Amplification began with first-round RT-PCR using HTBI primers, then second-round multiplex PCR was performed. TCRdb recomputed calls from the multiplex PCR reads with MiXCR, one row per CDR3 protein. The table has about 740,000 distinct CDR3 sequences, 40% seen once. The germline gives CDR1 SGDLS, CDR2 YYNGEE. The CDR3 runs 15 residues. V shed 0 bases and J 5 bases; nucleotides not matched to a gene: 3. Under 3 months in duration, the ophthalmopathy in affected donors had moderate-to-severe activity, CAS ≥3 and NOSPECS ≥4. Other autoimmune diseases, uncontrolled infections, pregnancy or lactation led to the exclusion of patients. This clonotype has only one observation. What it binds is not known. Regarding the study as a whole: Built on 13 signatures, a model told ophthalmopathy apart from stable hyperthyroidism with about 85% sensitivity and less than 82% specificity.

The sequence was obtained from an adult man with Graves' ophthalmopathy. The chain couples TRBV9 to TRBJ1-2; 11 nucleotides agree with TRBD1. The sequencing input was peripheral blood. The CDR3 loop reads CASSVDGQGAYGYTF. In DNA, the CDR3 is TGTGCCAGCAGCGTAGATGGACAGGGGGCGTATGGCTACACCTTC.